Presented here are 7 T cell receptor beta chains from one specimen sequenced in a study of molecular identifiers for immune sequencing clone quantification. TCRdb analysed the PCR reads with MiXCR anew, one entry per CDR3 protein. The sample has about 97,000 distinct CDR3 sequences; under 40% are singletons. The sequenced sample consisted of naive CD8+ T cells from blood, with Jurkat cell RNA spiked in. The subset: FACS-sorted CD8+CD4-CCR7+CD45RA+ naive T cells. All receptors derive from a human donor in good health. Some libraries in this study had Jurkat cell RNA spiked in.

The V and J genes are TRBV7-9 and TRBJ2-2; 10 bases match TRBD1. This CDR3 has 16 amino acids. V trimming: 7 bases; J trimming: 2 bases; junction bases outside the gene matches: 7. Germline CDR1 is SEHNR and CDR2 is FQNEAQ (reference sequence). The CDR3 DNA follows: TGTGCCAGCAACCAACGGGACAGGGGAAACACCGGGGAGCTGTTTTTT. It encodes CASNQRDRGNTGELFF.

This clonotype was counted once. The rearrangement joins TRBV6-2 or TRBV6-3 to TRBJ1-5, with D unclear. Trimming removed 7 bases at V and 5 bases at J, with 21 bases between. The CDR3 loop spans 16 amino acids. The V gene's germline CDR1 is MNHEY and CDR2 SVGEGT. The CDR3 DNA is TGTGCCAGCACCGACGGGTCATTAGCCGACTATCAGCCCCAGCATTTT. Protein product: CASTDGSLADYQPQHF.

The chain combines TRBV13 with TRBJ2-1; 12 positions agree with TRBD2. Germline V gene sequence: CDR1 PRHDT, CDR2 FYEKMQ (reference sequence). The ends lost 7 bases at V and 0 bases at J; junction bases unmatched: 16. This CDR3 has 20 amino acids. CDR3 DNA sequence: TGTGCCAGCACCCTCTCTCCGGGACTAGCGGGCCGCGGCTCCTACAATGAGCAGTTCTTC. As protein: CASTLSPGLAGRGSYNEQFF.

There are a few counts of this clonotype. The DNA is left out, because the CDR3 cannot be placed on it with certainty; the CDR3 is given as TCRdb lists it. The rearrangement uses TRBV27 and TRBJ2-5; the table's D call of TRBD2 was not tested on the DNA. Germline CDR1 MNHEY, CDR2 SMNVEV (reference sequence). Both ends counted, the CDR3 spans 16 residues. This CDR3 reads CASSSSVAGVSETQYF.

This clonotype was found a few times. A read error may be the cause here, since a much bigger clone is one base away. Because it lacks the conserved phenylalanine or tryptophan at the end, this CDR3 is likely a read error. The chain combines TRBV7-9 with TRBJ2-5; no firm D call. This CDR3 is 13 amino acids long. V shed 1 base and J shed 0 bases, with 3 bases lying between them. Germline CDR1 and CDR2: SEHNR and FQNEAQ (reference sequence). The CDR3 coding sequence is TGTGCCAGCAGCTTAGGAGACCAAGAGACCCAGTACTCC. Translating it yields CASSLGDQETQYS.

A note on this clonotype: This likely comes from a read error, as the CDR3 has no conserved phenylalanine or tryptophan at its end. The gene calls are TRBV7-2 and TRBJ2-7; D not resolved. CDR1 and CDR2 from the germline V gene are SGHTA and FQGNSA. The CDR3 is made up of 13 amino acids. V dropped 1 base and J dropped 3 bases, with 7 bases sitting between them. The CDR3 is CASSLGFGYEQYY. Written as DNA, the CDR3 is TGTGCCAGCAGCTTAGGATTCGGCTACGAGCAGTACTAC.

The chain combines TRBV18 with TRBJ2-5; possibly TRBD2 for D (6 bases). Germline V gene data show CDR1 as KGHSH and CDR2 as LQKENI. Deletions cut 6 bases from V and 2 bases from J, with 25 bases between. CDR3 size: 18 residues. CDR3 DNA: TGTGCCAGCTCCGGGACCGCGCACTTCGGGACTCCGCAAGAGACCCAGTACTTC. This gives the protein CASSGTAHFGTPQETQYF.